Reported below is one T cell receptor (beta chain). This sample is part of a study of blood T cell repertoires in COVID-19. Background on the study: Both acute and convalescent COVID-19 samples were obtained from the United States, Italy and Spain. PBMCs, B-cell-depleted T cells, or T cells provided the cDNA or gDNA that made up the material.

Original processing notes: Researchers report that nucleated cell counts were estimated from reference gene primer amplification. Clones were sequenced by immunoSEQ multiplex PCR, and TCRdb holds only the in-frame ones, with some missing. The V and J calls and the clone size are those of that table, but D and trimming were determined from the DNA. The sample lists fewer than 200,000 clones, 83% occurring once. Between the trimmed V and J ends, which lost 5 bases and 2 bases, there was a span of 13 bases. The CDR3 is 15 amino acids. Germline V lookup: CDR1 SGHTA, CDR2 FQGNSA. V gene TRBV7-2 combines with J gene TRBJ2-1, with D perhaps TRBD2 (6 bases). The sample consisted of peripheral blood. The clonotype was recovered from a woman in her seventies with COVID-19, enrolled during active disease. The CDR3 DNA reads as TGTGCCAGCAGCCTCCGGGAGACACCCTACAATGAGCAGTTCTTC. Protein: CASSLRETPYNEQFF.